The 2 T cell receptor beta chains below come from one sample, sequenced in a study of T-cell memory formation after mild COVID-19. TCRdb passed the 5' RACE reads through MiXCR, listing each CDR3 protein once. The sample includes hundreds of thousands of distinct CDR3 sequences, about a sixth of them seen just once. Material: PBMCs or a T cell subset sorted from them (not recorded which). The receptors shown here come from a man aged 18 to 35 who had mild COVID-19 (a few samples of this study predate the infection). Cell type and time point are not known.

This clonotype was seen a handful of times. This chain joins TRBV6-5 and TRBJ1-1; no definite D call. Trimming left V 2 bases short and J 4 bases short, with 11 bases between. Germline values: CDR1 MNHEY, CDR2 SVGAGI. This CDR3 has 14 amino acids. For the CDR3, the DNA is TGTGCCAGCAGTTACGCAAACTCGGGCACTGAAGCTTTCTTT. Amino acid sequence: CASSYANSGTEAFF.

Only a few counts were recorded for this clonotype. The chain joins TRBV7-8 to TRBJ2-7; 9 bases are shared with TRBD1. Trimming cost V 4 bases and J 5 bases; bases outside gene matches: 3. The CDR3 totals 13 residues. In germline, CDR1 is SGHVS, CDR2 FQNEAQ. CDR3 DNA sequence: TGTGCCAGCAGCTGGGGACAGGGCCACGAGCAGTACTTC. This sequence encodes CASSWGQGHEQYF. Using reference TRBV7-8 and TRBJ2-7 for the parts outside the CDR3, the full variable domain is GAGVSQSPRYKVAKRGQDVALRCDPISGHVSLFWYQQALGQGPEFLTYFQNEAQLDKSGLPSDRFFAERPEGSVSTLKIQRTQQEDSAVYLCASSWGQGHEQYFGPGTRLTVT.